The following is a T cell receptor beta chain sequence with its context. Methods used by the authors: Reference gene primer amplification yielded estimated nucleated cell counts. Profiled with immunoSEQ multiplex PCR; TCRdb holds only in-frame clones, not every one. D and trimming were read from the DNA, whereas the V and J calls and clone size are those reported in that table. The profile shows roughly 240,000 clones, roughly nine tenths of them singletons. This CDR3 comprises 17 residues. V lost 4 bases and J lost 6; bases outside the gene matches: 16. Per germline, CDR1 ENHRY and CDR2 SYGVKD. The data were taken from a study of blood T cell repertoires in COVID-19. Study-wide context: Researchers got acute and convalescent COVID-19 samples from the United States, Italy and Spain. PBMCs, B-cell-depleted T cells, or T cells provided the cDNA or gDNA that made up the material.

The TCR was taken from a woman between 55 and 75 years old who had recovered from COVID-19. J is TRBJ1-1 and V is TRBV10-3; TRBD1 matches at 8 bases. Sequencing was done on a sample of peripheral blood. The CDR3 DNA reads as TGTGCCATCAGTGTGAAGCCGACAGGGGACGTCTTTTCTGAAGCTTTCTTT. The encoded protein is CAISVKPTGDVFSEAFF.